The 20 T cell receptor beta chains in this list originate from one sample, sequenced in a study of CD8 T cells in ankylosing spondylitis. Which antigens these TCRs recognize remains unknown. Using its own MiXCR run on the 5' RACE reads, TCRdb lists one record per CDR3 protein. Among around 450,000 distinct CDR3 sequences, 25% to 30% were seen once, and the ten largest hold 0.75% to 0.9%. Study-wide findings and caveats: Ankylosing spondylitis blood seemed to carry a telltale TCR beta motif made of several highly homologous variants.

Input material: blood, either unsorted or a sorted T cell fraction (not recorded which). These receptors were obtained from a male donor with ankylosing spondylitis.

V is TRBV3-1 and J is TRBJ2-1; 7 nucleotides agree with TRBD2. This CDR3 contains 14 residues. Trimming took 4 bases from V and 4 from J; bases not matched to a gene: 4. Germline V gene lookup returns CDR1 LGHDT and CDR2 YNNKEL (reference sequence). CDR3 DNA: TGTGCCAGCAGCCGCGCGGGAGTTTACAATGAGCAGTTCTTC. Translated, it gives CASSRAGVYNEQFF.

The chain carries TRBV5-4 and TRBJ2-3; TRBD2 might be the D (5 bases). This CDR3 has 16 residues. Germline loops: CDR1 SGHNT, CDR2 YYREEE (reference sequence). Trimming stripped 4 bases from V and 4 bases from J, with 19 bases between. This CDR3 is CASSPPRWESSDTQYF. CDR3 in DNA: TGTGCCAGCAGCCCACCTCGGTGGGAGAGCTCAGATACGCAGTATTTT.

The gene calls are TRBV10-2 and TRBJ1-1; D is undetermined. Germline V gives CDR1 WSHSY, CDR2 SAAADI. Trimming pared 8 bases from V and 5 bases from J, leaving 15 bases between. This CDR3 is built from 13 residues. CDR3 sequence reads: CASALERITEAFF. CDR3 nucleotide sequence: TGCGCCAGCGCCTTAGAGAGAATAACTGAAGCTTTCTTT.

This clonotype was observed at least ten times. This chain joins TRBV12-3 or TRBV12-4 and TRBJ2-5; a possible D gene is TRBD2 (6 bases). V was cut by 4 bases and J by 1 base, with 7 bases left in between. The CDR3 spans 13 residues. In nucleotides, the CDR3 is TGTGCCAGCAGTTGGGACTTCCAAGAGACCCAGTACTTC. The encoded protein is CASSWDFQETQYF.

This clonotype was counted only a few times. The CDR3 bases are TGCAGTGCTTTCCCTCCGACAGGGGAGGGTGAAAAACTGTTTTTT. Encoded protein: CSAFPPTGEGEKLFF. The rearrangement joins TRBV20-1 to TRBJ1-4; 8 positions agree with TRBD1. The CDR3 sequence is 15 residues long. V lost 5 bases to trimming and J lost 7 bases; unmatched junction nucleotides: 12. CDR1 is DFQATT and CDR2 is SNEGSKA in the germline V gene (reference sequence).

In its sample, this clonotype was seen a few times. This chain uses TRBV29-1 with TRBJ2-2, with 7 nucleotides matching TRBD1. CDR1 and CDR2 (germline): SQVTM, ANQGSEA. V lost 7 bases, J lost 6 bases, and 14 bases stayed unmatched. This CDR3 region has 15 residues. The CDR3 DNA is TGCAGCGCTTCGGGACAGCGAGTCGGAGCCGGGGAGCTGTTTTTT. Its translation: CSASGQRVGAGELFF.

The rearrangement uses TRBV7-8 and TRBJ2-1; D not resolved. Germline V gene sequence: CDR1 SGHVS, CDR2 FQNEAQ. The CDR3 consists of 13 residues. With 7 bases removed from V and 10 bases from J, the gap between germline ends came to 17 bases. CDR3 amino acids: CASTHETLSEQFF. CDR3 nucleotide sequence: TGTGCCAGCACCCATGAGACACTCTCGGAGCAGTTCTTC. Filled out from reference TRBV7-8 and TRBJ2-1, the complete variable domain reads GAGVSQSPRYKVAKRGQDVALRCDPISGHVSLFWYQQALGQGPEFLTYFQNEAQLDKSGLPSDRFFAERPEGSVSTLKIQRTQQEDSAVYLCASTHETLSEQFFGPGTRLTVL.

The V and J genes are TRBV3-1 and TRBJ1-2; D ambiguous. V was pared by 3 bases and J by 0 bases, with 11 bases between. The CDR3 is 15 amino acids. CDR1 LGHDT and CDR2 YNNKEL come from the germline V gene (reference sequence). CDR3 amino acids: CASSHAVRPNYGYTF. The CDR3 DNA reads as TGTGCCAGCAGCCATGCGGTGAGACCTAACTATGGCTACACCTTC.

This clonotype was counted between two and nine times. The chain recombines TRBV7-9 with TRBJ2-2; 7 bases agree with TRBD1. Germline-derived CDR1 and CDR2 are SEHNR and FQNEAQ (reference sequence). After removal of 9 bases from V and 0 bases from J, the junction contained 4 bases not matched to a gene. The length of the CDR3 is 14 residues. Here the CDR3 reads CARTGTANTGELFF. CDR3 nucleotide sequence: TGTGCCAGGACCGGGACAGCGAACACCGGGGAGCTGTTTTTT.

This clonotype was seen only a few times. The chain employs TRBV6-5 and TRBJ2-1; TRBD2 matches 7 bases. Per germline, CDR1 MNHEY and CDR2 SVGAGI. Trimming cost V 3 bases and J 4 bases; bases outside gene matches: 6. This CDR3 comprises 15 residues. This CDR3 reads CASSYGGRAYNEQFF. DNA of the CDR3: TGTGCCAGCAGTTATGGAGGGAGGGCGTACAATGAGCAGTTCTTC.

This clonotype was counted only a few times. The rearrangement uses TRBV3-1 and TRBJ1-4; TRBD1 matches 8 bases. The CDR3 contains 14 residues. Germline V gene lookup returns CDR1 LGHDT and CDR2 YNNKEL (reference sequence). Trimming at V came to 4 bases and at J to 7 bases, leaving 5 bases not matched to a gene. The CDR3 protein is CASSPRTGFEKLFF. In DNA, the CDR3 is TGTGCCAGCAGCCCTCGGACAGGGTTTGAAAAACTGTTTTTT.

The V and J genes are TRBV9 and TRBJ2-1, with 9 bases aligning to TRBD1. Per the germline V gene, CDR1 is SGDLS and CDR2 is YYNGEE. The CDR3 runs 15 residues. V was clipped by 7 bases and J by 6 bases; unmatched bases: 11. The chain's CDR3 is CASGRGTGRGNEQFF. In DNA, the CDR3 is TGTGCCAGCGGCCGAGGGACAGGGAGAGGCAATGAGCAGTTCTTC.

V is TRBV7-2 and J is TRBJ2-5; D may be TRBD2 (5 bases). The CDR3 covers 15 residues. Deletions cut 1 base from V and 1 base from J, with 10 bases between. Germline CDR1 reads SGHTA; CDR2 reads FQGNSA. CDR3 DNA sequence: TGTGCCAGCAGCTTAGGGCCTAGCTTCCAAGAGACCCAGTACTTC. It codes for CASSLGPSFQETQYF.

This clonotype appeared a few times. The gene calls are TRBV4-1 and TRBJ2-5, with 13 nucleotides matching TRBD2. J lost 5 bases, V lost 2 bases, and 5 bases had no gene match. Germline-derived CDR1 and CDR2 are MGHRA and YSYEKL. The length of the CDR3 is 16 residues. The CDR3 loop is CASSQRLAGGVETQYF. In DNA form, the CDR3 reads TGCGCCAGCAGCCAAAGACTAGCGGGAGGAGTTGAGACCCAGTACTTC.

This clonotype was found a few times. The rearrangement links TRBV2 to TRBJ2-1; a weak D match, TRBD1 (6 bases). Germline V CDR1 and CDR2: SNHLY, FYNNEI. V shed 8 bases and J shed 5 bases, with 16 bases lying between them. The CDR3 totals 14 residues. CDR3 amino acids: CASGGTRAHNEQFF. Here the CDR3 DNA reads TGTGCCAGCGGTGGGACACGGGCCCACAATGAGCAGTTCTTC.

The chain combines TRBV20-1 with TRBJ1-2; no reliable D call. Germline loops: CDR1 DFQATT, CDR2 SNEGSKA (reference sequence). Trimming stripped 0 bases from V and 7 bases from J, with 6 bases between. This CDR3 comprises 11 residues. DNA of the CDR3: TGCAGTGCTAGAGAGCTCCTTGGCTACACCTTC. It yields the protein CSARELLGYTF.

The V call is TRBV29-1, the J call TRBJ1-2, with unresolved D. The CDR3 is 15 amino acids. Between the trimmed V and J ends, which lost 3 bases and 3 bases, there was a span of 17 bases. Germline V CDR1 and CDR2: SQVTM, ANQGSEA. DNA of the CDR3: TGCAGCGTTGACAATGGATGGCGGACTGACTATGGCTACACCTTC. It specifies CSVDNGWRTDYGYTF.

The chain recombines TRBV19 with TRBJ1-3; D unresolved. The CDR3 loop spans 16 amino acids. CDR1 and CDR2 (germline): LNHDA, SQIVND (reference sequence). Trimming cost V 3 bases and J 2 bases, with 14 bases left between them. In nucleotides, the CDR3 is TGTGCCAGTAGTATCGGACGCCGGCCGGCTGGAAACACCATATATTTT. Translated: CASSIGRRPAGNTIYF.

The gene calls are TRBV14 and TRBJ2-1; 9 positions match TRBD2. The CDR3 has 14 residues. The junction had 11 bases not matched to a gene; V was cut back by 5 bases and J by 12 bases. From germline, CDR1 is SGHDN and CDR2 FVKESK. CDR3 in DNA: TGTGCCAGCAGCGCCGGGACTAGCAGCCACGGGCAGTTCTTC. The encoded protein is CASSAGTSSHGQFF.

V usage is TRBV5-1 and J usage is TRBJ2-1; D unresolved. Germline V gene sequence: CDR1 SGHRS, CDR2 YFSETQ. The CDR3 is made up of 16 amino acids. The ends were cut back, 2 bases at V and 9 bases at J, with 21 bases in the middle. CDR3 amino acids: CASSFSDPWLSGEQFF. In DNA form, the CDR3 reads TGCGCCAGCAGCTTTTCGGACCCCTGGTTGAGTGGTGAGCAGTTCTTC.